The present T cell receptor (beta chain) was sequenced within a study of sequential checkpoint blockade in melanoma. Overall study context: Randomization was 1:1 between first-line nivolumab→ipilimumab and ipilimumab→nivolumab.

Measured with immunoSEQ multiplex PCR; TCRdb has only the in-frame clones, and not every one. This repertoire shows 15,000 to 20,000 clones, roughly 66% found once; its top ten account for roughly 20%. Documented treatment: randomized to nivolumab then ipilimumab (arm A) or the reverse (arm B). Patients had received no earlier DNA-damaging chemotherapy. Live CD3+CD8+ CD19− CD56− cells were sorted from PBMCs. The TCR sequence derives from a human donor with melanoma. The material was CD8+ T cells sorted from blood (inferred from file names), obtained from a patient given nivolumab and ipilimumab in sequence.

The CDR3 loop is CASRGDVSSYNEQFF. CDR3 nucleotides: TGTGCCAGCAGGGGCGACGTCAGCTCCTACAATGAGCAGTTCTTC. The chain employs TRBV5-4 and TRBJ2-1; no clear D gene. The CDR3 is made up of 15 amino acids. Germline values: CDR1 SGHNT, CDR2 YYREEE (reference sequence). V lost 5 bases, J lost 0 bases, and 12 bases lay in between.